The TCR beta chain described here comes from a study of shared clonotypes between healthy human individuals. The deep-level immunoSEQ assay was used. Assay: immunoSEQ multiplex PCR; the TCRdb copy retains only in-frame clones and omits some. The sample lists 760,000 or so clones; around 96% were seen once. In the naive CD8 group, cells lacked CD45RO and were positively selected for CCR7, so terminally differentiated effector memory CD45RA+ cells were left out. Germline loops: CDR1 SEHNR, CDR2 FQNEAQ (reference sequence). Trimming cost V 2 bases and J 4 bases, with 19 bases left between them. The CDR3 runs to 17 residues.

The sample consisted of naive CD8+ T cells sorted from blood. The chain recombines TRBV7-9 with TRBJ2-3, with TRBD2 as a possible D gene (5 bases). The TCR comes from a man aged 25 to 40 in good health. CDR3 nucleotide sequence: TGTGCCAGCAGCTTATCAAAACTAGGGCGTTTGTCAGATACGCAGTATTTT. Its translation: CASSLSKLGRLSDTQYF. The full variable domain, with the rest looked up from reference TRBV7-9 and TRBJ2-3, is DTGVSQNPRHKITKRGQNVTFRCDPISEHNRLYWYRQTLGQGPEFLTYFQNEAQLEKSRLLSDRFSAERPKGSFSTLEIQRTEQGDSAMYLCASSLSKLGRLSDTQYFGPGTRLTVL.